Listed here are 16 T cell receptor beta chains from one sample, sequenced in a study of cytomegalovirus exposure and HLA in healthy donors (dated by TCRdb to about 2017). Library preparation was by the immunoSEQ multiplex PCR assay. A mixture of 60 forward primers for TCR Vbeta segments and 13 reverse primers for TCR Jbeta segments was used in the multiplex PCR. This is the immuneACCESS table as TCRdb keeps it, with only in-frame sequences that have V and J called. A part of the clones is gone; compared with another copy, unresolved V genes explain less than half, and the rest is unexplained. For this sample there are 200,000 to 250,000 clones; about 85% appear just once. In total, the top ten clones hold roughly 1.3% of the sample. The sample comprised PBMCs. These TCRs come from a human donor in good health.

The chain employs TRBV7-3 and TRBJ2-2, with TRBD2 matching over 7 bases. Germline CDR1 SGHTA, CDR2 FQGTGA. The CDR3 is 16 residues long. Trimming at V came to 5 bases and at J to 2 bases, leaving 8 bases not matched to a gene. CDR3 in amino acids: CASSLSSGTNTGELFF. CDR3 nucleotide sequence: TGTGCCAGCAGCCTATCTAGCGGAACAAACACCGGGGAGCTGTTTTTT.

J is TRBJ1-2 and V is TRBV27, with TRBD1 matching 9 bases. Per germline, CDR1 MNHEY and CDR2 SMNVEV (reference sequence). This CDR3 spans 15 amino acids. After removal of 3 bases from V and 9 bases from J, the junction contained 11 bases not matched to a gene. The DNA of the CDR3 is TGTGCCAGCAGTTTTCGGGGACAGGGCGGGGGCAGCTACACCTTC. It encodes CASSFRGQGGGSYTF.

The sample holds one count of this clone. This chain joins TRBV29-1 and TRBJ2-5, with D possibly TRBD2 on 5 matching bases. V lost 3 bases, J lost 11 bases, and 19 bases lay in between. The V gene's germline CDR1 is SQVTM and CDR2 ANQGSEA. The CDR3 extends over 13 amino acids. CDR3 nucleotides: TGCAGCGTTGACGACCGGCTCAAGGGAGTTCAGTACTTC. Translating gives CSVDDRLKGVQYF.

This clone was counted between two and nine times. The genes are TRBV6-1 and TRBJ1-3, with D maybe TRBD1 (5 bases). Trimming took off 7 bases at V and 1 base at J, with 11 bases between the two ends. Germline V gene lookup returns CDR1 MNHNS and CDR2 SASEGT. The CDR3 spans 14 residues. The CDR3 DNA follows: TGTGCCAGCAAGCAGGGTGGGTCTGGAAACACCATATATTTT. It specifies CASKQGGSGNTIYF.

This clone was counted between two and nine times. Other DNA sequences in the sample encode the same CDR3. V usage is TRBV9 and J usage is TRBJ2-5, with D perhaps matching TRBD2 (5 bases). Deletions cut 0 bases from V and 2 bases from J, with 5 bases between. The CDR3 runs to 13 residues. CDR1 is SGDLS, CDR2 YYNGEE, per germline. This CDR3 reads CASSVGGQETQYF. The DNA for the CDR3 is TGTGCCAGCAGCGTAGGCGGGCAAGAGACCCAGTACTTC.

This clone was recorded only once. V and J are TRBV5-4 and TRBJ2-7, with TRBD1 matching over 9 bases. With V trimmed by 5 bases and J by 5 bases, 8 bases remained unmatched. The CDR3 runs 14 residues. Germline lookup yields CDR1 SGHNT and CDR2 YYREEE (reference sequence). The CDR3 DNA follows: TGTGCCAGCAGTCCGCGGGGACAGGGCCACGAGCAGTACTTC. Its translation is CASSPRGQGHEQYF.

The rearrangement uses TRBV10-2 and TRBJ2-7, with D possibly matching TRBD2 (5 bases). Trimming left V 5 bases short and J 0 bases short, with 5 bases between. The length of the CDR3 is 12 residues. Germline values: CDR1 WSHSY, CDR2 SAAADI. CDR3 sequence reads: CASSTSSYEQYF. The CDR3 DNA sequence: TGCGCCAGCAGTACTAGCTCCTACGAGCAGTACTTC.

The V and J genes are TRBV25-1 and TRBJ2-1, with D maybe TRBD2 (5 bases). CDR1 is MGHDK and CDR2 is SYGVNS in the germline V gene. V was trimmed by 8 bases and J by 2 bases, leaving 13 bases between them. CDR3 length: 14 amino acids. The CDR3 spells CASQMSGTYNEQFF. The DNA for the CDR3 is TGTGCCAGCCAGATGAGCGGAACCTACAATGAGCAGTTCTTC.

The genes are TRBV6-1 and TRBJ2-7, with D possibly TRBD1 on 5 matching bases. The length of the CDR3 is 12 residues. From germline, CDR1 is MNHNS and CDR2 SASEGT. V gave up 3 bases and J gave up 5 bases, with 8 bases separating them. This chain's CDR3 is CASSDRVDEQYF. In DNA, the CDR3 is TGTGCCAGCAGTGACAGGGTGGACGAGCAGTACTTC.

The chain employs TRBV5-4 and TRBJ2-1, with TRBD1 as a possible D gene (10 bases). The CDR3 loop spans 17 amino acids. Per germline, CDR1 SGHNT and CDR2 YYREEE (reference sequence). V was trimmed by 4 bases and J by 5 bases, leaving 22 bases between them. This chain's CDR3 is CASSRRGGQGFNNEQFF. CDR3 bases: TGTGCCAGCAGCAGGCGGGGGGGACAGGGGTTTAACAATGAGCAGTTCTTC. Full variable domain (remainder filled in from reference TRBV5-4 and TRBJ2-1): ETGVTQSPTHLIKTRGQQVTLRCSSQSGHNTVSWYQQALGQGPQFIFQYYREEENGRGNFPPRFSGLQFPNYSSELNVNALELDDSALYLCASSRRGGQGFNNEQFFGPGTRLTVL.

The chain uses TRBV6-1 and TRBJ1-2; TRBD1 agrees at 9 bases. The CDR3 extends over 14 amino acids. CDR1 is MNHNS, CDR2 SASEGT, per germline. The V segment lost 2 bases and the J segment 5 bases; nucleotides outside the gene matches: 3. CDR3 coding DNA: TGTGCCAGCAGTGAAAGGACAGGGGTTTATGGCTACACCTTC. Amino acid sequence: CASSERTGVYGYTF.

Only one count was recorded for this clone. The chain has TRBV27 and TRBJ2-2, with D possibly TRBD1 on 6 matching bases. Germline V gene lookup returns CDR1 MNHEY and CDR2 SMNVEV (reference sequence). Trimming stripped 6 bases from V and 4 bases from J, with 15 bases between. This CDR3 is 15 amino acids long. Here the CDR3 reads CASSDRSLGTGELFF. The DNA of the CDR3 is TGTGCCAGCAGCGACAGGTCCCTAGGCACCGGGGAGCTGTTTTTT.

The chain has TRBV7-9 and TRBJ2-7; possibly TRBD1 for D (5 bases). CDR1 SEHNR and CDR2 FQNEAQ come from the germline V gene (reference sequence). Trimming pared 3 bases from V and 2 bases from J, leaving 11 bases between. The CDR3 extends over 14 amino acids. CDR3 protein: CASSLDGQPYEQYF. CDR3 DNA sequence: TGTGCCAGCAGCTTGGACGGACAACCCTACGAGCAGTACTTC.

This clone was recorded only once. V is TRBV1 and J is TRBJ2-1; the DNA was not compared with TRBD2, the D call given in the table. TRBV1 is described as a pseudogene. CDR3 length: 15 amino acids. For the CDR3, the DNA is TGCACCAGCAGCAGGACGGGAGGGGTCCACAATGAGCAGTTCTTC. Protein: CTSSRTGGVHNEQFF.

The chain is built from TRBV6-4 and TRBJ2-1; TRBD1 aligns across 7 bases. Germline V gives CDR1 MRHNA, CDR2 SNTAGT. The V gene end was trimmed by 0 bases and the J gene end by 3 bases; junction bases not matched to a gene: 5. The CDR3 sequence is 16 residues long. CDR3 DNA sequence: TGTGCCAGCAGTGACTCGGGGACAGATGACTACAATGAGCAGTTCTTC. Translating it yields CASSDSGTDDYNEQFF.

This clone was counted a single time. The CDR3 spells CASSPVFGGVSGGELFF. The CDR3 region has the DNA TGTGCCAGCAGCCCGGTCTTCGGGGGAGTTAGCGGCGGGGAGCTGTTTTTT. The V call is TRBV7-9, the J call TRBJ2-2; D might be TRBD2 (6 bases). Germline V gene data show CDR1 as SEHNR and CDR2 as FQNEAQ (reference sequence). This CDR3 has 17 residues. V shed 5 bases and J shed 7 bases, with 23 bases lying between them.